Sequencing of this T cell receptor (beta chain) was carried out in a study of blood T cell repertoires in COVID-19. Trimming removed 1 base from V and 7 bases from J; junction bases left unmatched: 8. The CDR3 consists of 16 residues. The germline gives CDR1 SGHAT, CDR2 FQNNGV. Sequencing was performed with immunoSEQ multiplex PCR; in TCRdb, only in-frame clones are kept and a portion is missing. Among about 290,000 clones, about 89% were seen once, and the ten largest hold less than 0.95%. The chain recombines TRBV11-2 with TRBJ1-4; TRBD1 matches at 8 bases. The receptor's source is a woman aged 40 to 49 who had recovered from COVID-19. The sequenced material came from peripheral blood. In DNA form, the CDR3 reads TGTGCCAGCAGCTTAGCCGCCCAACAGGGGGGTGAAAAACTGTTTTTT. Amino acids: CASSLAAQQGGEKLFF.